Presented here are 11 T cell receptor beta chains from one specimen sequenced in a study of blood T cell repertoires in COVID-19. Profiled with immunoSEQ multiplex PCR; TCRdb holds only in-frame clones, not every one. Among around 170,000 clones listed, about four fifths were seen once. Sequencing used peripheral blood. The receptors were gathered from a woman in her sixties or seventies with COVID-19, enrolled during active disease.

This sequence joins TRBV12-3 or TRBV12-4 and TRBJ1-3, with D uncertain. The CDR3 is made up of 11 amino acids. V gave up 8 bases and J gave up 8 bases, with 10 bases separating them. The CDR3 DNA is TGTGCCAGCTCATATCGAGACACCATATATTTT. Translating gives CASSYRDTIYF.

The CDR3 sequence is CASSLRQGDNQPQHF. CDR3 bases: TGTGCCAGCAGCTTAAGACAGGGAGACAATCAGCCCCAGCATTTT. The chain recombines TRBV7-2 with TRBJ1-5; the match to TRBD1 covers 7 bases. The CDR3 extends over 15 amino acids. Looked up from germline, CDR1 is SGHTA and CDR2 is FQGNSA. Germline trimming cut 2 bases from V and 3 bases from J; bases unmatched to any gene: 4. The full variable domain, rest sourced from reference TRBV7-2 and TRBJ1-5, is GAGVSQSPSNKVTEKGKDVELRCDPISGHTALYWYRQSLGQGLEFLIYFQGNSAPDKSGLPSDRFSAERTGGSVSTLTIQRTQQEDSAVYLCASSLRQGDNQPQHFGDGTRLSIL.

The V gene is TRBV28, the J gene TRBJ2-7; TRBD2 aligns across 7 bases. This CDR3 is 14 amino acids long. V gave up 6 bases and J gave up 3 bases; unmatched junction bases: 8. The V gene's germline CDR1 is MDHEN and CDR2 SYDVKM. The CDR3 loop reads CASRRGGPLYEQYF. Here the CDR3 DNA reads TGTGCCAGCAGACGCGGGGGACCCCTCTACGAGCAGTACTTC.

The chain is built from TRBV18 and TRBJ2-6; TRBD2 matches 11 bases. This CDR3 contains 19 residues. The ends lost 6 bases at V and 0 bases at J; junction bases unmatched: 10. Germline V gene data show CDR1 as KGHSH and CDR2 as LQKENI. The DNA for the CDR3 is TGTGCCAGCTCCTCCCGGGGACTAGCGGCACACTCTGGGGCCAACGTCCTGACTTTC. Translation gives CASSSRGLAAHSGANVLTF.

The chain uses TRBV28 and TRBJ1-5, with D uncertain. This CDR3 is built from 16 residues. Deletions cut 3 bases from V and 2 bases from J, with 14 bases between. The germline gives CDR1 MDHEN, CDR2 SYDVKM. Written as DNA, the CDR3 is TGTGCCAGCAGTTTTAGAGGGATAATCGGCAATCAGCCCCAGCATTTT. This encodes CASSFRGIIGNQPQHF. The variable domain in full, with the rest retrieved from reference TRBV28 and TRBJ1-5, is DVKVTQSSRYLVKRTGEKVFLECVQDMDHENMFWYRQDPGLGLRLIYFSYDVKMKEKGDIPEGYSVSREKKERFSLILESASTNQTSMYLCASSFRGIIGNQPQHFGDGTRLSIL.

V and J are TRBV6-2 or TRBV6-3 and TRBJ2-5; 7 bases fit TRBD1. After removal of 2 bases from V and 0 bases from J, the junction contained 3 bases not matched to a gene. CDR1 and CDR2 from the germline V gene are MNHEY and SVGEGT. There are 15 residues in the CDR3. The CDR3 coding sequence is TGTGCCAGCAGTTACCCACAGGGGTACCAAGAGACCCAGTACTTC. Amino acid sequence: CASSYPQGYQETQYF.

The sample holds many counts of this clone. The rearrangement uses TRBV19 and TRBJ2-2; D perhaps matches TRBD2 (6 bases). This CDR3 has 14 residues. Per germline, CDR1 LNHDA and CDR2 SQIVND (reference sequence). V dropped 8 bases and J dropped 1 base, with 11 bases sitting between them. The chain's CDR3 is CASSARGNTGELFF. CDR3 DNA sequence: TGTGCCAGTTCTGCGCGGGGGAACACCGGGGAGCTGTTTTTT.

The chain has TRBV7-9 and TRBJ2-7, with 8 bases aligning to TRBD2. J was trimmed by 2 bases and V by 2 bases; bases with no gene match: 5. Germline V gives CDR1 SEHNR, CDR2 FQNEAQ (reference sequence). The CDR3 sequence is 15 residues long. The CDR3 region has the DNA TGTGCCAGCAGCTTAAGGCGGGAGGCCACCTACGAGCAGTACTTC. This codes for CASSLRREATYEQYF.

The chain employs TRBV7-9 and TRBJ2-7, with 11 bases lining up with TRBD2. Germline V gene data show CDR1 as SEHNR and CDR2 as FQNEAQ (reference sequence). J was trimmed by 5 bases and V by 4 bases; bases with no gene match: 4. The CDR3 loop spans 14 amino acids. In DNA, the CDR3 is TGTGCCAGCAGCTCCACTAGCGGGAGAAACGAGCAGTACTTC. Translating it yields CASSSTSGRNEQYF.

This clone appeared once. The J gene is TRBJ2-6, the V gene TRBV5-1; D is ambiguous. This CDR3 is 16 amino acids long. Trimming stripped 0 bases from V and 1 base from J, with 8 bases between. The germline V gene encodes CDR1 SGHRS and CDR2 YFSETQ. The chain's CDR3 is CASSLGAASGANVLTF. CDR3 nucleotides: TGCGCCAGCAGCTTGGGGGCCGCTTCTGGGGCCAACGTCCTGACTTTC.

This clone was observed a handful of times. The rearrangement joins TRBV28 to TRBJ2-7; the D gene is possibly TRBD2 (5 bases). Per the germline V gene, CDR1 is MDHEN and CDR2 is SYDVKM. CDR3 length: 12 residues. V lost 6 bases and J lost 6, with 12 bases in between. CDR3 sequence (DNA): TGTGCCAGCAGGAGGGCATGGGGCGAGCAGTACTTC. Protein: CASRRAWGEQYF.